This T cell receptor (beta chain) comes out of a study of beta chain features in type 1 diabetes. Findings and limits, study-wide: Across all four CD4+ subsets, people with type 1 diabetes showed modestly shorter TCRB CDR3s. TCRB repertoires of naive, central memory and Treg cells appeared more similar among patients than among healthy donors. These data did not resolve whether HLA type affects TCRB rearrangement. PCR may have favored shorter templates equally in patients and controls.

As regards this clone: Its antigen is unknown.

The CDR3 runs to 14 residues. Unmatched junction bases numbered 10, after V lost 5 bases and J lost 9 bases. CDR1 MNHEY and CDR2 SVGAGI come from the germline V gene. A single heparinised blood sample, averaging around 110 mL, was obtained per donor. Investigators reverse transcribed all isolated RNA, so they sequenced expressed TCRB transcripts. Here immunoSEQ multiplex PCR was the method, and the copy in TCRdb shows in-frame clones only, minus some. The data contain 50,000 to 55,000 clones, under 75% of them seen just once; the ten biggest clones take up 0.29%. The sample was stem cell memory CD4+ T cells from blood. The rearrangement joins TRBV6-5 to TRBJ2-4; 7 positions agree with TRBD1. The TCR sequence derives from a woman aged 25-40 years with type 1 diabetes. CDR3 DNA sequence: TGTGCCAGCAGTCAGGACAGGTTTGCTGGCATTCAGTACTTC. It is translated as CASSQDRFAGIQYF.